This entry lists 31 T cell receptor beta chains sequenced from one sample in a study of cytomegalovirus exposure and HLA in healthy donors. 60 Vbeta and 13 Jbeta primers were used in PCR. Some clones are missing from TCRdb's copy, which holds only in-frame ones; the method was immunoSEQ multiplex PCR. The repertoire holds roughly 80,000 clones, with approximately 80% as singletons. Sequencing was carried out using PBMCs. These receptors originate from a woman in her 30s in good health and CMV-seronegative.

V gene TRBV5-1 combines with J gene TRBJ1-1; 9 nucleotides line up with TRBD1. The CDR3 is 14 residues long. V lost 4 bases, J lost 8 bases, and 9 bases stayed unmatched. CDR1 and CDR2 from the germline V gene are SGHRS and YFSETQ. The DNA of the CDR3 is TGCGCCAGCAGCCAAGACCCAGGACAGGGGGAAGCTTTCTTT. This sequence encodes CASSQDPGQGEAFF.

The rearrangement links TRBV28 to TRBJ2-2; 9 nucleotides agree with TRBD1. J was trimmed by 6 bases and V by 5 bases; bases with no gene match: 7. Germline V gene data show CDR1 as MDHEN and CDR2 as SYDVKM. CDR3 length: 15 residues. CDR3 loop: CASSLRDRAAGELFF. Written as DNA, the CDR3 is TGTGCCAGCAGTCTAAGGGACAGGGCCGCCGGGGAGCTGTTTTTT.

The genes are TRBV15 and TRBJ2-1, with 12 bases aligning to TRBD2. Germline V gives CDR1 LNHNV, CDR2 YYDKDF (reference sequence). V was pared by 2 bases and J by 0 bases, with 14 bases of the junction left unmatched. The CDR3 is 21 residues long. CDR3 amino acids: CATSRPTRTSGMKSSYNEQFF. In DNA form, the CDR3 reads TGTGCCACCAGCAGACCAACCAGGACTAGCGGGATGAAGAGCTCCTACAATGAGCAGTTCTTC.

J is TRBJ1-1 and V is TRBV5-5; TRBD1 is a possible D gene (5 bases). The CDR3 consists of 14 residues. Trimming pared 1 base from V and 1 base from J, leaving 8 bases between. Germline lookup yields CDR1 SGHKS and CDR2 YYEKEE (reference sequence). The CDR3 reads CASSLQGANTEAFF. The CDR3 nucleotides are TGTGCCAGCAGCTTGCAGGGTGCGAACACTGAAGCTTTCTTT.

This clone occurred once. V gene TRBV18 combines with J gene TRBJ2-3; 8 bases map to TRBD1. CDR1 is KGHSH, CDR2 LQKENI, per germline. This CDR3 region has 15 residues. The junction had 8 bases not matched to a gene; V was cut back by 6 bases and J by 3 bases. This CDR3 is CASSPGQGRTDTQYF. The CDR3, as DNA: TGTGCCAGCTCCCCCGGACAGGGAAGAACAGATACGCAGTATTTT. Supplemented by reference TRBV18 and TRBJ2-3, the full variable domain reads NAGVMQNPRHLVRRRGQEARLRCSPMKGHSHVYWYRQLPEEGLKFMVYLQKENIIDESGMPKERFSAEFPKEGPSILRIQQVVRGDSAAYFCASSPGQGRTDTQYFGPGTRLTVL.

This clone has a handful of counts. The chain is built from TRBV7-8 and TRBJ2-1; 9 bases are shared with TRBD2. CDR1 SGHVS and CDR2 FQNEAQ come from the germline V gene. CDR3 size: 17 residues. J gave up 5 bases and V 2 bases, and 10 bases lay outside the gene matches. Written as DNA, the CDR3 is TGTGCCAGCAGCTTAACCCTTTCAGCGGGAGGCCACAATGAGCAGTTCTTC. It is translated as CASSLTLSAGGHNEQFF.

The rearrangement uses TRBV19 and TRBJ2-7; TRBD2 matches 9 bases. There are 14 residues in the CDR3. The V and J ends lost 2 bases and 6 bases, in that order; junction bases with no gene match: 5. Germline V lookup: CDR1 LNHDA, CDR2 SQIVND (reference sequence). DNA of the CDR3: TGTGCCAGTAGTATAACGGGACTAGCCGGCGAGCAGTACTTC. Translated, it gives CASSITGLAGEQYF.

This sequence joins TRBV4-1 and TRBJ2-7; weak D call: TRBD1 (6 bases). CDR1 MGHRA and CDR2 YSYEKL come from the germline V gene. V lost 3 bases, J lost 7 bases, and 13 bases lay in between. This CDR3 is built from 13 residues. The CDR3, as DNA: TGCGCCAGCAGCCAGCTACAGGGCGAGGAGCAGTACTTC. This encodes CASSQLQGEEQYF.

The chain uses TRBV7-9 and TRBJ2-5; 7 nucleotides align to TRBD2. CDR3 size: 15 residues. Germline CDR1 is SEHNR and CDR2 is FQNEAQ (reference sequence). V lost 2 bases, J lost 4 bases, and 7 bases stayed unmatched. The CDR3 DNA reads TGTGCCAGCAGCTTAATACTTGGGGGGGGAGAGACCCAGTACTTC. Amino acid sequence: CASSLILGGGETQYF.

J is TRBJ1-4 and V is TRBV6-5, with D perhaps matching TRBD1 (5 bases). The CDR3 runs to 14 residues. Trimming pared 3 bases from V and 8 bases from J, leaving 13 bases between. Germline V gene sequence: CDR1 MNHEY, CDR2 SVGAGI. CDR3 DNA: TGTGCCAGCAGTTATGGACGGGGGGGGGAAAAACTGTTTTTT. It codes for CASSYGRGGEKLFF.

The chain uses TRBV4-2 and TRBJ2-5; D is perhaps TRBD1 (5 bases). The J call could be wrong; TRBJ2-7 is a better fit for the DNA end. CDR1 and CDR2 from the germline V gene are LGHNA and YNFKEQ. The CDR3 covers 17 residues. CDR3: CASSRSDNAMSSYEQYF. For the CDR3, the DNA is TGTGCCAGCAGCCGATCGGACAATGCCATGAGCTCCTACGAGCAGTACTTC.

Concerning this clone: A junction end diverges from the germline sequence, so it may reflect a read error. The J gene is TRBJ2-3, the V gene TRBV7-9; 7 bases match TRBD2. There are 14 residues in the CDR3. Germline V CDR1 and CDR2: SEHNR, FQNEAQ (reference sequence). CDR3 DNA sequence: TGTTCCAGCAGAAAGCGGGAACTCACAGATACGCAGTATTTT. It codes for CSSRKRELTDTQYF. Drawing the rest from reference TRBV7-9 and TRBJ2-3, the complete variable domain is DTGVSQNPRHKITKRGQNVTFRCDPISEHNRLYWYRQTLGQGPEFLTYFQNEAQLEKSRLLSDRFSAERPKGSFSTLEIQRTEQGDSAMYLCSSRKRELTDTQYFGPGTRLTVL.

The genes are TRBV7-9 and TRBJ1-5; 8 nucleotides agree with TRBD1. CDR1 is SEHNR, CDR2 FQNEAQ, per germline (reference sequence). The V gene end was trimmed by 3 bases and the J gene end by 3 bases; junction bases not matched to a gene: 4. The CDR3 has 15 residues. The CDR3 loop reads CASSFGTGDNQPQHF. CDR3 bases: TGTGCCAGCAGCTTCGGGACAGGCGACAATCAGCCCCAGCATTTT.

The rearrangement links TRBV7-2 to TRBJ1-5; TRBD1 aligns across 9 bases. V was pared by 4 bases and J by 3 bases, with 10 bases of the junction left unmatched. This CDR3 spans 17 amino acids. Germline V gene lookup returns CDR1 SGHTA and CDR2 FQGNSA. As DNA, the CDR3 is TGTGCCAGCAGCTACGGGACAGGGAGGGGATTCAATCAGCCCCAGCATTTT. Its protein is CASSYGTGRGFNQPQHF.

The gene calls are TRBV29-1 and TRBJ2-3; TRBD2 matches at 11 bases. Germline V CDR1 and CDR2: SQVTM, ANQGSEA. V dropped 6 bases and J dropped 3; count of bases not matched to a gene: 5. This CDR3 comprises 14 residues. As DNA, the CDR3 is TGCAGCGTCCGACTAGCGGGGCGGACAGATACGCAGTATTTT. This translates into CSVRLAGRTDTQYF.

This clone has a handful of counts. The rearrangement links TRBV11-3 to TRBJ1-5; the D is unclear. The CDR3 spans 14 residues. Trimming pared 2 bases from V and 3 bases from J, leaving 8 bases between. CDR1 is SGHNT and CDR2 is YENEEA in the germline V gene. CDR3 DNA sequence: TGTGCCAGCAGCTTACCTTGCGACAATCAGCCCCAGCATTTT. Translating it yields CASSLPCDNQPQHF. Full variable domain (rest looked up from reference TRBV11-3 and TRBJ1-5): EAGVVQSPRYKIIEKKQPVAFWCNPISGHNTLYWYLQNLGQGPELLIRYENEEAVDDSQLPKDRFSAERLKGVDSTLKIQPAELGDSAVYLCASSLPCDNQPQHFGDGTRLSIL.

V and J are TRBV29-1 and TRBJ1-5; 7 nucleotides line up with TRBD1. CDR1 is SQVTM and CDR2 is ANQGSEA in the germline V gene. This CDR3 is built from 15 residues. The J segment lost 0 bases and the V segment lost 6 bases, leaving 8 bases of the junction unmatched. The CDR3 DNA sequence: TGCAGCGTCGTTCTTACAGGGGCTAGCAATCAGCCCCAGCATTTT. Its protein is CSVVLTGASNQPQHF.

The chain combines TRBV6-4 with TRBJ2-2; no clear D gene. This CDR3 has 14 residues. The V gene lost 6 bases and the J gene lost 0 bases, with 8 bases spanning the gap. CDR1 and CDR2 from the germline V gene are MRHNA and SNTAGT. The chain's CDR3 is CASRAEANTGELFF. As DNA, the CDR3 is TGTGCCAGCAGAGCCGAGGCGAACACCGGGGAGCTGTTTTTT.

The gene calls are TRBV27 and TRBJ1-1; D ambiguous. With 3 bases removed from V and 4 bases from J, the gap between germline ends came to 12 bases. Per germline, CDR1 MNHEY and CDR2 SMNVEV (reference sequence). This CDR3 comprises 14 residues. In nucleotides, the CDR3 is TGTGCCAGCAGTTTCTGGGCTTCCAGCACTGAAGCTTTCTTT. It specifies CASSFWASSTEAFF.

This chain joins TRBV28 and TRBJ2-7; D uncertain. The V and J ends lost 11 bases and 5 bases respectively, with 19 bases between them. The CDR3 totals 13 residues. Per germline, CDR1 MDHEN and CDR2 SYDVKM. The CDR3 sequence: CAARFSPTNEQYF. The CDR3 nucleotides are TGTGCCGCCCGCTTCAGTCCGACAAACGAGCAGTACTTC. Drawing the rest from reference TRBV28 and TRBJ2-7, the complete variable domain is DVKVTQSSRYLVKRTGEKVFLECVQDMDHENMFWYRQDPGLGLRLIYFSYDVKMKEKGDIPEGYSVSREKKERFSLILESASTNQTSMYLCAARFSPTNEQYFGPGTRLTVT.

This rearrangement joins TRBV10-3 to TRBJ1-1; D is undetermined. The germline V and J ends were trimmed by 7 bases and 1 base, with 10 bases remaining between them. Germline-derived CDR1 and CDR2 are ENHRY and SYGVKD. This CDR3 spans 13 amino acids. The CDR3: CAIMGFGNTEAFF. CDR3 coding DNA: TGTGCCATCATGGGCTTTGGGAACACTGAAGCTTTCTTT.

This clone came up once. This chain links TRBV6-5 with TRBJ2-7; D perhaps matches TRBD2 (6 bases). V was pared by 6 bases and J by 2 bases, with 14 bases between. The length of the CDR3 is 14 residues. Germline assignment: CDR1 MNHEY and CDR2 SVGAGI. This CDR3 is CASSLAGITYEQYF. CDR3 in DNA: TGTGCCAGCAGCCTCGCGGGGATTACCTACGAGCAGTACTTC.

This chain joins TRBV19 and TRBJ2-1, with TRBD2 as a possible D gene (6 bases). Trimming cost V 4 bases and J 0 bases, with 7 bases left between them. The CDR3 spans 14 residues. Per germline, CDR1 LNHDA and CDR2 SQIVND (reference sequence). CDR3 sequence reads: CASSTGSSYNEQFF. Written as DNA, the CDR3 is TGTGCCAGTAGTACCGGGAGCTCCTACAATGAGCAGTTCTTC.

V gene TRBV27 combines with J gene TRBJ2-2, with a possible D match to TRBD2 (6 bases). The germline gives CDR1 MNHEY, CDR2 SMNVEV (reference sequence). The CDR3 spans 17 residues. V dropped 2 bases and J dropped 0 bases, with 13 bases sitting between them. The CDR3 DNA reads as TGTGCCAGCAGTTTACCCGGGGGATACGCGAACACCGGGGAGCTGTTTTTT. This encodes CASSLPGGYANTGELFF.

The V gene is TRBV5-1, the J gene TRBJ1-4, with 7 bases matching TRBD1. Germline-derived CDR1 and CDR2 are SGHRS and YFSETQ. J gave up 7 bases and V 0 bases, and 0 bases lay outside the gene matches. The CDR3 length is 13 residues. CDR3 sequence reads: CASSLAGGEKLFF. The CDR3 coding sequence is TGCGCCAGCAGCTTGGCAGGGGGTGAAAAACTGTTTTTT.

A few counts support this clone. The V call is TRBV6-1, the J call TRBJ2-7; TRBD1 matches at 10 bases. Per germline, CDR1 MNHNS and CDR2 SASEGT. J lost 2 bases, V lost 4 bases, and 5 bases had no gene match. The CDR3 length is 15 residues. This CDR3 is CASSGGTGVAYEQYF. The CDR3 DNA reads as TGTGCCAGCAGTGGGGGGACAGGGGTTGCCTACGAGCAGTACTTC.

The DNA of the CDR3 is TGTGCCAGTAGTATAAGGTCAACTGGAGGTGAGCAGTTCTTC. Protein: CASSIRSTGGEQFF. The rearrangement uses TRBV19 and TRBJ2-1; tentative D call: TRBD2 (5 bases). Trimming took 2 bases from V and 9 from J, leaving 14 bases between them. This CDR3 contains 14 residues. CDR1 is LNHDA, CDR2 SQIVND, per germline (reference sequence).

As for this clone: Additional DNA sequences in this sample encode the identical CDR3. CDR3 in amino acids: CASSPEGNIQYF. DNA of the CDR3: TGTGCCAGCAGCCCAGAGGGCAACATTCAGTACTTC. This chain links TRBV7-2 with TRBJ2-4, with a tentative D call TRBD2 (5 bases). Germline V lookup: CDR1 SGHTA, CDR2 FQGNSA. The CDR3 sequence is 12 residues long. Trimming pared 5 bases from V and 7 bases from J, leaving 9 bases between.

The V gene is TRBV5-1, the J gene TRBJ2-1; 14 bases agree with TRBD2. This CDR3 contains 18 residues. Germline V gene data show CDR1 as SGHRS and CDR2 as YFSETQ. V trimming: 0 bases; J trimming: 0 bases; junction bases outside the gene matches: 2. The CDR3: CASSLEGTSGSSYNEQFF. The CDR3 DNA is TGCGCCAGCAGCTTGGAGGGGACTAGCGGGAGCTCCTACAATGAGCAGTTCTTC.

The chain couples TRBV4-1 to TRBJ1-1; TRBD1 might be the D (6 bases). Trimming removed 3 bases from V and 1 base from J, with 12 bases in between. Germline CDR1 is MGHRA and CDR2 is YSYEKL. This CDR3 contains 15 residues. In DNA, the CDR3 is TGCGCCAGCAGCCAGCCGGGACATCGGAACACTGAAGCTTTCTTT. Amino acids: CASSQPGHRNTEAFF.

The chain couples TRBV7-6 to TRBJ2-3, with TRBD2 as a possible D gene (6 bases). The ends were cut back, 2 bases at V and 0 bases at J, with 12 bases in the middle. Germline V CDR1 and CDR2: SGHVS, FNYEAQ. This CDR3 is 16 amino acids long. The CDR3 region is CASSLNAGTSTDTQYF. The CDR3 nucleotides are TGTGCCAGCAGCTTAAATGCAGGGACTAGCACAGATACGCAGTATTTT.